The present T cell receptor (beta chain) was sequenced within a study of immune evolution from preneoplasia to lung adenocarcinoma. About the research overall: HLA loss of heterozygosity: over 5.5% AIS, around 16% MIA, over 30% ADC, none AAH. Notes on the study in general: KRAS-mutant nodules had the highest T cell clonality.

The V end lost 0 bases, the J end lost 4 bases, and 12 bases lay between the germline ends. Germline assignment: CDR1 LNHDA and CDR2 SQIVND (reference sequence). The CDR3 totals 15 residues. Repertoires were generated with immunoSEQ multiplex PCR, while TCRdb's copy carries only in-frame clones and drops some. The sample shows 6,500 to 9,000 clones, approximately 85% of them seen only once. Note on this clone: Its specificity is not known.

Between about 2014 and 2018, patients underwent resection in Japan or China. Sequences were obtained from FFPE minimally invasive lung adenocarcinoma tissue. The chain combines TRBV19 with TRBJ1-2; D is perhaps TRBD1 (6 bases). This TCR came from a person older than 75 with lung adenocarcinoma. The chain's CDR3 is CASSIDGGPGYGYTF. Written as DNA, the CDR3 is TGTGCCAGTAGTATAGATGGGGGCCCGGGCTATGGCTACACCTTC.